A single sample is the source of the 28 T cell receptor beta chains below, sequenced in a study of OX40 agonist ivuxolimab in advanced cancers. Generated by immunoSEQ multiplex PCR, the TCRdb table keeps only in-frame clones and is missing some. The table includes tens of thousands of clones, roughly nine tenths detected once. The sequencing used CD4+ or CD8+ T cells sorted from blood, collected in a trial of the OX40 agonist ivuxolimab. Receptors originate from an adult with an advanced solid tumor such as melanoma, head and neck, liver or kidney cancer.

The CDR3 reads CASWLQGGGEAFF. The CDR3 DNA reads TGTGCCAGCTGGCTCCAGGGTGGTGGTGAAGCTTTCTTT. The chain couples TRBV5-4 to TRBJ1-1; TRBD1 is a possible D gene (5 bases). V was trimmed by 7 bases and J by 7 bases, leaving 17 bases between them. Germline values: CDR1 SGHNT, CDR2 YYREEE (reference sequence). This CDR3 spans 13 amino acids.

Note on this clone: Other nucleotide sequences from this sample produce the same CDR3. The chain employs TRBV30 and TRBJ2-7, with D uncertain. Trimming stripped 0 bases from V and 0 bases from J, with 12 bases between. The CDR3 has 15 residues. Germline V gene lookup returns CDR1 GTSNPN and CDR2 SVGIG (reference sequence). The CDR3 DNA follows: TGTGCCTGGAGTGTTGGCACAGCCAACTCCTACGAGCAGTACTTC. This encodes CAWSVGTANSYEQYF.

Only a few counts were recorded for this clone. This sequence joins TRBV5-6 and TRBJ2-3; 11 bases match TRBD1. Germline V lookup: CDR1 SGHDT, CDR2 YYEEEE. This CDR3 contains 16 residues. The junction had 6 bases not matched to a gene; V was cut back by 4 bases and J by 2 bases. The CDR3 loop is CASSLRTGGITDTQYF. In DNA, the CDR3 is TGTGCCAGCAGCCTCCGGACAGGGGGCATCACAGATACGCAGTATTTT. Full variable domain (remainder filled in from reference TRBV5-6 and TRBJ2-3): DAGVTQSPTHLIKTRGQQVTLRCSPKSGHDTVSWYQQALGQGPQFIFQYYEEEERQRGNFPDRFSGHQFPNYSSELNVNALLLGDSALYLCASSLRTGGITDTQYFGPGTRLTVL.

CDR3 amino acids: CASSQEQGSYEQYF. The CDR3 nucleotides read TGCGCCAGCAGCCAAGAACAGGGATCCTACGAGCAGTACTTC. The J gene is TRBJ2-7, the V gene TRBV4-1; weak D call: TRBD1 (6 bases). CDR3 size: 14 residues. Germline lookup yields CDR1 MGHRA and CDR2 YSYEKL. Trimming left V 0 bases short and J 1 base short, with 7 bases between.

The chain uses TRBV6-1 and TRBJ1-1; TRBD1 aligns across 7 bases. The J segment lost 5 bases and the V segment lost 5 bases, leaving 8 bases of the junction unmatched. CDR3 length: 14 residues. Germline lookup yields CDR1 MNHNS and CDR2 SASEGT. The CDR3 sequence: CASSSGQVGTEAFF. CDR3 nucleotide sequence: TGTGCCAGCAGTTCCGGACAGGTGGGGACTGAAGCTTTCTTT.

This chain joins TRBV7-9 and TRBJ1-1; D not certain. Looked up from germline, CDR1 is SEHNR and CDR2 is FQNEAQ (reference sequence). The germline V and J ends were trimmed by 1 base and 7 bases, with 19 bases remaining between them. The CDR3 contains 16 residues. CDR3 nucleotide sequence: TGTGCCAGCAGCTTAGAAGTCTCCTTCCGTGATGGTGAAGCTTTCTTT. Translated: CASSLEVSFRDGEAFF.

This chain joins TRBV2 and TRBJ2-7; 10 nucleotides match TRBD1. V gave up 4 bases and J gave up 6 bases; unmatched junction bases: 6. The length of the CDR3 is 14 residues. CDR1 is SNHLY and CDR2 is FYNNEI in the germline V gene. CDR3 nucleotides: TGTGCCAGCAGTGGGAGGGACAGGGGATCCGAGCAGTACTTC. It yields the protein CASSGRDRGSEQYF. The full variable domain, with the rest looked up from reference TRBV2 and TRBJ2-7, is EPEVTQTPSHQVTQMGQEVILRCVPISNHLYFYWYRQILGQKVEFLVSFYNNEISEKSEIFDDQFSVERPDGSNFTLKIRSTKLEDSAMYFCASSGRDRGSEQYFGPGTRLTVT.

The chain links TRBV19 to TRBJ1-2; D remains unclear. The CDR3 totals 14 residues. V lost 4 bases and J lost 5, with 14 bases in between. Germline CDR1 is LNHDA and CDR2 is SQIVND (reference sequence). This chain's CDR3 is CASSKLQNVYGYTF. The CDR3, as DNA: TGTGCCAGTAGTAAACTCCAAAACGTGTATGGCTACACCTTC.

This chain connects TRBV6-6 to TRBJ2-3; D is unclear. This CDR3 is 16 amino acids long. Germline V gene lookup returns CDR1 MNHNY and CDR2 SVGAGI (reference sequence). V lost 6 bases and J lost 4, with 20 bases in between. DNA for the CDR3: TGTGCCAGCAGAGACATAGGCGGCCGGTCTTCAGATACGCAGTATTTT. Its protein is CASRDIGGRSSDTQYF.

This clone was seen once. V and J are TRBV6-5 and TRBJ2-3; a weak D match, TRBD2 (5 bases). V was trimmed by 4 bases and J by 2 bases, leaving 16 bases between them. Germline V CDR1 and CDR2: MNHEY, SVGAGI. The CDR3 is made up of 16 amino acids. In DNA, the CDR3 is TGTGCCAGCAGTTCTCTTGGTCTAGCTATCACAGATACGCAGTATTTT. This encodes CASSSLGLAITDTQYF.

This clone has a single count. The chain links TRBV7-2 to TRBJ2-3; D gene uncertain. The V end was cut by 2 bases, the J end by 14 bases, with 14 bases between. From germline, CDR1 is SGHTA and CDR2 FQGNSA. This CDR3 region has 12 residues. The CDR3 is CASSLRSAEPYF. The CDR3 bases are TGTGCCAGCAGCTTAAGGTCCGCGGAACCGTATTTT.

V usage is TRBV11-1 and J usage is TRBJ1-1; D remains ambiguous. This CDR3 is built from 15 residues. Germline V gene lookup returns CDR1 SGHAT and CDR2 FQDESV (reference sequence). Trimming shortened V by 5 bases and J by 1 base, and 14 bases separated the two germline ends. Here the CDR3 reads CASSLMGSRNTEAFF. CDR3 DNA: TGTGCCAGCAGCCTAATGGGGAGCAGGAACACTGAAGCTTTCTTT.

The chain is built from TRBV28 and TRBJ2-7; D remains ambiguous. Trimming removed 2 bases at V and 0 bases at J, with 5 bases between. The CDR3 is 13 residues long. Germline V gene lookup returns CDR1 MDHEN and CDR2 SYDVKM. CDR3 residues: CASSLVSSYEQYF. DNA of the CDR3: TGTGCCAGCAGTTTAGTCAGCTCCTACGAGCAGTACTTC.

The chain joins TRBV14 to TRBJ1-1; 7 positions match TRBD1. CDR1 SGHDN and CDR2 FVKESK come from the germline V gene. The CDR3 covers 13 residues. V lost 2 bases to trimming and J lost 10 bases; unmatched junction nucleotides: 7. DNA of the CDR3: TGTGCCAGCAGCCAAAACCCGACAGGGATAGCTTTCTTT. The encoded protein is CASSQNPTGIAFF.

V is TRBV28 and J is TRBJ1-5; no definite D call. Germline CDR1 and CDR2: MDHEN and SYDVKM. The CDR3 loop spans 15 amino acids. V gave up 1 base and J gave up 4 bases, with 11 bases separating them. The CDR3 protein is CASSLSLAGNQPQHF. The CDR3 DNA follows: TGTGCCAGCAGTTTATCTTTGGCGGGGAATCAGCCCCAGCATTTT.

This chain connects TRBV2 to TRBJ2-1; D remains unclear. CDR3 length: 15 amino acids. Trimming removed 3 bases from V and 6 bases from J, with 15 bases in between. Looked up from germline, CDR1 is SNHLY and CDR2 is FYNNEI. The CDR3 DNA is TGTGCCAGCAGTGAGGGGATCCACAATGTCAATGAGCAGTTCTTC. The encoded protein is CASSEGIHNVNEQFF. The full variable domain, its missing parts supplied by reference TRBV2 and TRBJ2-1, is EPEVTQTPSHQVTQMGQEVILRCVPISNHLYFYWYRQILGQKVEFLVSFYNNEISEKSEIFDDQFSVERPDGSNFTLKIRSTKLEDSAMYFCASSEGIHNVNEQFFGPGTRLTVL.

This chain joins TRBV11-3 and TRBJ2-3, with D hard to call. The CDR3 extends over 15 amino acids. Germline CDR1 reads SGHNT; CDR2 reads YENEEA. Trimming removed 1 base from V and 2 bases from J, with 10 bases in between. The CDR3 DNA reads TGTGCCAGCAGCTTAGGCCTCAAGGTCACAGATACGCAGTATTTT. It is translated as CASSLGLKVTDTQYF.

This clone was observed a single time. The chain employs TRBV2 and TRBJ1-1; 8 positions agree with TRBD1. There are 14 residues in the CDR3. J was trimmed by 3 bases and V by 6 bases; bases with no gene match: 6. The germline CDR1 and CDR2 sequences are SNHLY and FYNNEI. This chain's CDR3 is CASRQGVWDTEAFF. CDR3 coding DNA: TGTGCCAGCAGACAGGGGGTGTGGGACACTGAAGCTTTCTTT.

The gene calls are TRBV28 and TRBJ1-1; 8 bases map to TRBD1. CDR3 length equals 16 residues. Unmatched junction bases numbered 11, after V lost 3 bases and J lost 5 bases. Germline CDR1 MDHEN, CDR2 SYDVKM. CDR3: CASSLLTGGSRTEAFF. CDR3 DNA: TGTGCCAGCAGTTTGCTTACAGGGGGGAGTAGGACTGAAGCTTTCTTT.

CDR3 DNA: TGTGCCAGTAGGGGGGACAACTATGGCTACACCTTC. Amino acids: CASRGDNYGYTF. The rearrangement joins TRBV19 to TRBJ1-2, with TRBD1 as a possible D gene (5 bases). V dropped 6 bases and J dropped 2 bases, with 7 bases sitting between them. The V gene's germline CDR1 is LNHDA and CDR2 SQIVND (reference sequence). This CDR3 has 12 residues.

V gene TRBV6-6 combines with J gene TRBJ2-7; tentative D call: TRBD1 (6 bases). The ends were cut back, 2 bases at V and 6 bases at J, with 14 bases in the middle. CDR3 length equals 14 residues. The germline V gene has CDR1 MNHNY and CDR2 SVGAGI (reference sequence). The CDR3, as DNA: TGTGCCAGCAGTTACCCACCACAGGGTCCCGAGCAGTACTTC. This gives the protein CASSYPPQGPEQYF.

This chain connects TRBV11-2 to TRBJ1-2; 9 nucleotides line up with TRBD1. V was clipped by 6 bases and J by 7 bases; unmatched bases: 12. Per the germline V gene, CDR1 is SGHAT and CDR2 is FQNNGV. This CDR3 region has 15 residues. In DNA form, the CDR3 reads TGTGCCAGCAGTCACACCGGGACAGGGTCTCTTGGCTACACCTTC. Translation gives CASSHTGTGSLGYTF.

This rearrangement joins TRBV5-1 to TRBJ2-6; tentative D call: TRBD1 (6 bases). Germline V gene data show CDR1 as SGHRS and CDR2 as YFSETQ. This CDR3 spans 16 amino acids. With 0 bases removed from V and 0 bases from J, the gap between germline ends came to 7 bases. The CDR3 spells CASSLVGGSGANVLTF. The CDR3, as DNA: TGCGCCAGCAGCTTGGTAGGGGGCTCTGGGGCCAACGTCCTGACTTTC.

This chain joins TRBV19 and TRBJ2-4; D assignment may be TRBD1 or TRBD2 (5 bases each). The CDR3 covers 15 residues. Trimming stripped 5 bases from V and 0 bases from J, with 11 bases between. Germline CDR1 is LNHDA and CDR2 is SQIVND (reference sequence). The CDR3 is CASSPPGTAKNIQYF. For the CDR3, the DNA is TGTGCCAGTAGTCCCCCCGGGACAGCCAAAAACATTCAGTACTTC.

This chain uses TRBV16 with TRBJ1-5; tentatively, D is TRBD1 (5 bases). V was pared by 5 bases and J by 7 bases, with 21 bases between. This CDR3 region has 16 residues. The V gene's germline CDR1 is KGHSY and CDR2 FQNENV. The CDR3 reads CASSLSFQGKGQPQHF. The CDR3, as DNA: TGTGCCAGCAGCTTGAGTTTCCAGGGTAAGGGGCAGCCCCAGCATTTT.

The chain is built from TRBV5-1 and TRBJ1-1; D gene unclear. Germline CDR1 is SGHRS and CDR2 is YFSETQ. The ends were cut back, 1 base at V and 2 bases at J, with 6 bases in the middle. The CDR3 runs 13 residues. CDR3 protein: CASSLKVNTEAFF. The CDR3 DNA reads as TGCGCCAGCAGCTTGAAGGTAAACACTGAAGCTTTCTTT.

The rearrangement links TRBV19 to TRBJ1-2; the D gene is possibly TRBD1 (6 bases). The germline V gene encodes CDR1 LNHDA and CDR2 SQIVND (reference sequence). The CDR3 extends over 14 amino acids. V lost 7 bases and J lost 5, with 17 bases in between. The CDR3 here is CASTRNDRQYGYTF. The CDR3 nucleotides are TGTGCCAGTACCCGGAACGACAGGCAGTATGGCTACACCTTC.

This chain connects TRBV7-9 to TRBJ2-1; D is perhaps TRBD1 (6 bases). The length of the CDR3 is 16 residues. Germline V CDR1 and CDR2: SEHNR, FQNEAQ (reference sequence). Trimming took 1 base from V and 1 from J, leaving 11 bases between them. The CDR3 reads CASSLVLGASYNEQFF. DNA of the CDR3: TGTGCCAGCAGCTTAGTTCTGGGGGCTTCCTACAATGAGCAGTTCTTC. The whole variable domain, filled in from reference TRBV7-9 and TRBJ2-1, reads DTGVSQNPRHKITKRGQNVTFRCDPISEHNRLYWYRQTLGQGPEFLTYFQNEAQLEKSRLLSDRFSAERPKGSFSTLEIQRTEQGDSAMYLCASSLVLGASYNEQFFGPGTRLTVL.